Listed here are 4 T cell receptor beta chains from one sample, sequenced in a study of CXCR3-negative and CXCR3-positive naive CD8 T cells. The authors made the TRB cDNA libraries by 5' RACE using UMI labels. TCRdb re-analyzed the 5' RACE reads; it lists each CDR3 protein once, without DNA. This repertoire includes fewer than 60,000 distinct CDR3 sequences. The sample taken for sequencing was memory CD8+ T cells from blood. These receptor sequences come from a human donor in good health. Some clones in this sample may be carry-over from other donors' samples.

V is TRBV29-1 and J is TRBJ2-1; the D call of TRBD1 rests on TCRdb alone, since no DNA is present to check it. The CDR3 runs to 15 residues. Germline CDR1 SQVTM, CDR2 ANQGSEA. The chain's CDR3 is CSVGGGQGPYNEQFF.

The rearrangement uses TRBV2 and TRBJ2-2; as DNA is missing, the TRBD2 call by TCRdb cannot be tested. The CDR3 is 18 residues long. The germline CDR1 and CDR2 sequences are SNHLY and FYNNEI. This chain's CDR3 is CASSEDGGGALGTGELFF.

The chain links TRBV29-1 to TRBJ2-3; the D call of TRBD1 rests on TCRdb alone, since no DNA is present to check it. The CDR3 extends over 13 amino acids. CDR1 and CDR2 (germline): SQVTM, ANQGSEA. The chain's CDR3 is CSVETGGTDTQYF.

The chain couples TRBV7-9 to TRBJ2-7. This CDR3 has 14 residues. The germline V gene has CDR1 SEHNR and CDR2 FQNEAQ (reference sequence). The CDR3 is CASSLVEDSGGQYF.